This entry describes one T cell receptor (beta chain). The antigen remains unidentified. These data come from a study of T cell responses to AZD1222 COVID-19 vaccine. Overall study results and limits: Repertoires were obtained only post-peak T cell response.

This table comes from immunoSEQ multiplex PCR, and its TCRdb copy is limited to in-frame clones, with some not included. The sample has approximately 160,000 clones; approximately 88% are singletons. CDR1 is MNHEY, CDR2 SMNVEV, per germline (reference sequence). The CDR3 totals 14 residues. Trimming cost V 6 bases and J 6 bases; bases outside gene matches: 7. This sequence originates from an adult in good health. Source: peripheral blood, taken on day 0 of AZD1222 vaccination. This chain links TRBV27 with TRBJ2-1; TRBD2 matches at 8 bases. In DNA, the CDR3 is TGTGCCAGCAGCGTCGGGAGGGCCGCCAATGAGCAGTTCTTC. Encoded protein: CASSVGRAANEQFF.